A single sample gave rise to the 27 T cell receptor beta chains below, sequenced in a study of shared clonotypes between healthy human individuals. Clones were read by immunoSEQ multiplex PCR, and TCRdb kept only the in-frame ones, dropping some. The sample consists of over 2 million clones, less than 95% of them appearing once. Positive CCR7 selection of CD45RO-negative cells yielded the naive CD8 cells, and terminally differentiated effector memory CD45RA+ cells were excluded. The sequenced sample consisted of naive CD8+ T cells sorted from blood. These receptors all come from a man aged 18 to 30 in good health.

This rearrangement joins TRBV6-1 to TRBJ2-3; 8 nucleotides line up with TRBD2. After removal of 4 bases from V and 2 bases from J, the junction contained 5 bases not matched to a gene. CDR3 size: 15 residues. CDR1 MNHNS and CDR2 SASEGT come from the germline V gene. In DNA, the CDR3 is TGTGCCAGCAGTGTTGATAGCGGGGTCACAGATACGCAGTATTTT. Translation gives CASSVDSGVTDTQYF.

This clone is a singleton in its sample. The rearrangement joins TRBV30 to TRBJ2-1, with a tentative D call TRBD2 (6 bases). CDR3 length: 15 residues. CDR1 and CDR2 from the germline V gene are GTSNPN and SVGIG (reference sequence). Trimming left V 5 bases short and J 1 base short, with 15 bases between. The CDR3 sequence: CAWDPSGTSYNEQFF. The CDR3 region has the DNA TGTGCCTGGGACCCCTCCGGGACTTCCTACAATGAGCAGTTCTTC.

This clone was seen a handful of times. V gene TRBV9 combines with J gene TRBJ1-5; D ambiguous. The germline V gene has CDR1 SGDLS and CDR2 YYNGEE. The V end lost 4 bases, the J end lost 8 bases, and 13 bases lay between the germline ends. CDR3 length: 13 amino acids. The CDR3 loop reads CASSLGDREPQHF. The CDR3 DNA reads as TGTGCCAGCAGCCTTGGGGATAGGGAGCCCCAGCATTTT.

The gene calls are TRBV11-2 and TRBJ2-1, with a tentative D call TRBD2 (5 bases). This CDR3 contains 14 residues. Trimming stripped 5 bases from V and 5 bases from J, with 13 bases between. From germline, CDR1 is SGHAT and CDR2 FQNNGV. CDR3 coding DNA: TGTGCCAGCAGCGTGCCGGGGTTCAACAATGAGCAGTTCTTC. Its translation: CASSVPGFNNEQFF.

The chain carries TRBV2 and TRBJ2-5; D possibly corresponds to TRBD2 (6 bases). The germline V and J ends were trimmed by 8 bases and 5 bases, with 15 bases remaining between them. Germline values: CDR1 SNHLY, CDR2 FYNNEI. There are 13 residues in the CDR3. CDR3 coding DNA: TGTGCCAGCCATACCGGGACTTTGGAGACCCAGTACTTC. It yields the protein CASHTGTLETQYF. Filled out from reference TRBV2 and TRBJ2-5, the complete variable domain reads EPEVTQTPSHQVTQMGQEVILRCVPISNHLYFYWYRQILGQKVEFLVSFYNNEISEKSEIFDDQFSVERPDGSNFTLKIRSTKLEDSAMYFCASHTGTLETQYFGPGTRLLVL.

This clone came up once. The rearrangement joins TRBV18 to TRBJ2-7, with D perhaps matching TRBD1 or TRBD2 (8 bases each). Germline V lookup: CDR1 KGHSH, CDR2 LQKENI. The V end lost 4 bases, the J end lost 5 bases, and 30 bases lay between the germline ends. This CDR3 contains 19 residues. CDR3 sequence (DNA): TGTGCCAGCTCACACCCCGAGACAGGGGCGGCGGGAGGTTACGACGAGCAGTACTTC. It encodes CASSHPETGAAGGYDEQYF.

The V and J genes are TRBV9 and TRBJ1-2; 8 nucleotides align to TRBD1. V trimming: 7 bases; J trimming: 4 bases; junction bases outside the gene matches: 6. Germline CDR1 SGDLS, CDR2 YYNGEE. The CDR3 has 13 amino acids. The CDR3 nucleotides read TGTGCCAGCCGACAGGGGATGAGCTATGGCTACACCTTC. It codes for CASRQGMSYGYTF.

The CDR3 here is CASSPLTVVDTGELFF. As DNA, the CDR3 is TGTGCCAGCTCACCACTCACAGTTGTGGACACCGGGGAGCTGTTTTTT. The rearrangement joins TRBV18 to TRBJ2-2; D gene uncertain. Germline V CDR1 and CDR2: KGHSH, LQKENI. The CDR3 spans 16 residues. Trimming pared 1 base from V and 3 bases from J, leaving 12 bases between.

The CDR3 DNA reads as TGTGCCAGCCCCGACCGAAACACCATATATTTT. Its protein product is CASPDRNTIYF. This chain connects TRBV21-1 to TRBJ1-3. TRBV21-1 is a recognized pseudogene. The CDR3 has 11 amino acids.

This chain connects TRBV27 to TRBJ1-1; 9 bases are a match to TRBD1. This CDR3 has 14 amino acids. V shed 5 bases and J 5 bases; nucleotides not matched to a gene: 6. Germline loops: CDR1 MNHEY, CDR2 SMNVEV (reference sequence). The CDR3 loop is CASSTTGGLTEAFF. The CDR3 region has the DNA TGTGCCAGCAGTACGACAGGGGGTTTGACTGAAGCTTTCTTT.

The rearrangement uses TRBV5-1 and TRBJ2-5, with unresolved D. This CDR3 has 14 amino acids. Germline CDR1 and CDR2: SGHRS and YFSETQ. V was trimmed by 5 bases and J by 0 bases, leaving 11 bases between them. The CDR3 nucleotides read TGCGCCAGCAGGACGGTCTCGTACCAAGAGACCCAGTACTTC. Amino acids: CASRTVSYQETQYF.

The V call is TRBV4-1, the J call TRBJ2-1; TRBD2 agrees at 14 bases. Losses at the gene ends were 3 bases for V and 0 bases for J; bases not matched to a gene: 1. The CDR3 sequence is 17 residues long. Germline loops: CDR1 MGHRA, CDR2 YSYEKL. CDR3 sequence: CASSQGLAGASYNEQFF. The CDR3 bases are TGCGCCAGCAGCCAGGGACTAGCGGGAGCCTCCTACAATGAGCAGTTCTTC.

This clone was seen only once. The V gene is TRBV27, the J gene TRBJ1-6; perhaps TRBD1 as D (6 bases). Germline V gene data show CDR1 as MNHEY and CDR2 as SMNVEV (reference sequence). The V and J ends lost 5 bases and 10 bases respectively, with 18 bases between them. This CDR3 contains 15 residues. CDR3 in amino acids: CASSNRDGVRSPLHF. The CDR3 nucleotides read TGTGCCAGCAGTAACAGGGATGGGGTGAGGTCACCCCTCCACTTT.

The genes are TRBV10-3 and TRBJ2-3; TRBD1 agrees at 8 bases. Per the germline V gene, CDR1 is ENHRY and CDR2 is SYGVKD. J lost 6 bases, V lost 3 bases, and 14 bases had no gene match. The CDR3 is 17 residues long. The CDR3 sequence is CAISEIRTGPAEDTQYF. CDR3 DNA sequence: TGTGCCATCAGTGAAATTAGGACAGGGCCCGCCGAGGATACGCAGTATTTT.

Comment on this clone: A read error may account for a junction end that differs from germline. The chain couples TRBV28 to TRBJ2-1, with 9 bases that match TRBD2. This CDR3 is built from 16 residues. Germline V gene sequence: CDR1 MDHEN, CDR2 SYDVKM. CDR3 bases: TGTGCCAGCAGATACCCTTACGCGGGGGGGTACAGTGAGCAGTTCTTC. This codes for CASRYPYAGGYSEQFF.

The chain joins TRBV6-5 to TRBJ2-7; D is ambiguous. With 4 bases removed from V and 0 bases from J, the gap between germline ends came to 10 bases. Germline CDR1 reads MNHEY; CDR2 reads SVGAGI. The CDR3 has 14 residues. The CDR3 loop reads CASSSWTSSYEQYF. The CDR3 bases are TGTGCCAGCAGTTCCTGGACCAGCTCCTACGAGCAGTACTTC.

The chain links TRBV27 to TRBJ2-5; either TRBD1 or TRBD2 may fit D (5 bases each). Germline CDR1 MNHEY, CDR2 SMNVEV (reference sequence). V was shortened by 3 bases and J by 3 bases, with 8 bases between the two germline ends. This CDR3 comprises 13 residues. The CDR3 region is CASSFMGEETQYF. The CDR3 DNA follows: TGTGCCAGCAGTTTCATGGGGGAAGAGACCCAGTACTTC.

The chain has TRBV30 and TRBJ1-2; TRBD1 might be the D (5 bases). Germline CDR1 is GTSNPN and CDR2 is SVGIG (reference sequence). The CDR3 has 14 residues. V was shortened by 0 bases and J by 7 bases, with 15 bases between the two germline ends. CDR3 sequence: CAWSVGEGFGGYTF. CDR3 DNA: TGTGCCTGGAGTGTAGGTGAGGGGTTTGGTGGCTACACCTTC.

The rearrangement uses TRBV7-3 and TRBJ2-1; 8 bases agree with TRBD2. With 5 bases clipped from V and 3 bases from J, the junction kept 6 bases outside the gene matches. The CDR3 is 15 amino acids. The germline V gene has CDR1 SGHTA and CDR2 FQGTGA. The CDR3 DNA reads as TGTGCCAGCAGCCTACGCGCGGGGGGCTACAATGAGCAGTTCTTC. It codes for CASSLRAGGYNEQFF.

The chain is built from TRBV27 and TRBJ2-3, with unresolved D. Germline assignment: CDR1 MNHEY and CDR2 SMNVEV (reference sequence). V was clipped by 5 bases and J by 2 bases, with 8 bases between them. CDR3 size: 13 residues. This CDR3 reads CASSVEITDTQYF. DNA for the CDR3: TGTGCCAGCAGTGTGGAAATCACAGATACGCAGTATTTT.

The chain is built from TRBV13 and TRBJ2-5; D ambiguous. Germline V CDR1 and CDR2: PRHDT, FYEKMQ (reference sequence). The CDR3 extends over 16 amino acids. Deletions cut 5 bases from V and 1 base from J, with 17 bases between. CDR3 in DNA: TGTGCCAGCAGCCCCTCCCCACAGCTCCTCCAAGAGACCCAGTACTTC. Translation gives CASSPSPQLLQETQYF.

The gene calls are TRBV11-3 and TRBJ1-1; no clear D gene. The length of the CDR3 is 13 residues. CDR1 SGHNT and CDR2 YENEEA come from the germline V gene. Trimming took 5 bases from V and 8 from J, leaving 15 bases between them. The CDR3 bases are TGTGCCAGCAGCCAGACGGGAAATAGAGAAGCTTTCTTT. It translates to CASSQTGNREAFF. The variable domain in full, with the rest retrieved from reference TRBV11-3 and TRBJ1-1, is EAGVVQSPRYKIIEKKQPVAFWCNPISGHNTLYWYLQNLGQGPELLIRYENEEAVDDSQLPKDRFSAERLKGVDSTLKIQPAELGDSAVYLCASSQTGNREAFFGQGTRLTVV.

CDR3 in DNA: TGCGCCAGCAGCGGAAGGGCCTTGGGGGAGCAGTACTTC. This gives the protein CASSGRALGEQYF. J is TRBJ2-7 and V is TRBV4-1; unclear D gene. Germline V gene sequence: CDR1 MGHRA, CDR2 YSYEKL. The ends were cut back, 5 bases at V and 7 bases at J, with 15 bases in the middle. The CDR3 totals 13 residues.

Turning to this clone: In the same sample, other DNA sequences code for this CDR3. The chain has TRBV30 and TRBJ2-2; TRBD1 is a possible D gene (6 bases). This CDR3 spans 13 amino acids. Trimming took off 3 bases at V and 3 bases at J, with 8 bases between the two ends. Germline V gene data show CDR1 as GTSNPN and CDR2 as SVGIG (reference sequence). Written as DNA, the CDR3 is TGTGCCTGGAGCGAGGGGGACACCGGGGAGCTGTTTTTT. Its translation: CAWSEGDTGELFF.

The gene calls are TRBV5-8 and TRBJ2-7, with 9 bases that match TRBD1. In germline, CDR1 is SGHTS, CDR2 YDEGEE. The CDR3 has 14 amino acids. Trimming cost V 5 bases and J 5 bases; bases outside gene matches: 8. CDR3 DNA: TGTGCCAGCAGTTCCGGACAGGGGTACCACGAGCAGTACTTC. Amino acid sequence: CASSSGQGYHEQYF.

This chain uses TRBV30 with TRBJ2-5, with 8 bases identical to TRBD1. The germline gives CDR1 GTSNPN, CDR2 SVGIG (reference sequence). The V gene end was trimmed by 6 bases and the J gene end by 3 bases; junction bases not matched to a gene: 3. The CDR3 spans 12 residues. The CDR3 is CACSDREETQYF. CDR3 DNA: TGTGCCTGCTCGGACAGGGAAGAGACCCAGTACTTC.

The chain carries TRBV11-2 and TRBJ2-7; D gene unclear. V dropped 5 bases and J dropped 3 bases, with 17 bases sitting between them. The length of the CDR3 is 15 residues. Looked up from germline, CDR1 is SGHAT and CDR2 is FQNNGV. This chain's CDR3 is CASSPLRANFYEQYF. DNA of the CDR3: TGTGCCAGCAGCCCTCTACGCGCCAATTTCTACGAGCAGTACTTC. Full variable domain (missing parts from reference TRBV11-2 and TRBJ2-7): EAGVAQSPRYKIIEKRQSVAFWCNPISGHATLYWYQQILGQGPKLLIQFQNNGVVDDSQLPKDRFSAERLKGVDSTLKIQPAKLEDSAVYLCASSPLRANFYEQYFGPGTRLTVT.